This TCR beta chain was recovered during a study of blood T cell repertoires in COVID-19. Across the whole study: T cells, B-cell-depleted T cells, or PBMCs supplied cDNA or gDNA.

The authors' processing: Reference gene primer amplification gave nucleated cell count estimates. Only in-frame clones appear in the TCRdb table, and some are missing; sequencing was by immunoSEQ multiplex PCR. V and J calls and clone size are given by that table; D and trimming were obtained from the DNA. The data show over 50,000 clones, approximately 88% seen once. Trimming removed 0 bases at V and 4 bases at J, with 12 bases between. Germline CDR1 LGHDT, CDR2 YNNKEL (reference sequence). CDR3 size: 15 residues. The chain is built from TRBV3-1 (or the pseudogene TRBV3-2) and TRBJ1-2; D perhaps matches TRBD1 (5 bases). The clonotype originates from a human donor in a cohort sampled during active COVID-19. Input material: peripheral blood. The CDR3 loop reads CASSQEVLQGYGYTF. The CDR3 coding sequence is TGTGCCAGCAGCCAAGAGGTTCTCCAGGGCTATGGCTACACCTTC.